This TCR beta chain emerged from a study of blood T cell repertoires in COVID-19. Assay used: immunoSEQ multiplex PCR; TCRdb lists only in-frame clones, some missing. Of around 360,000 clones listed, about 90% are singletons. Sequencing input: PBMCs or T cells enriched from blood (not recorded which). This sequence was found in a woman in her 30s who had recovered from COVID-19.

The CDR3 sequence: CASSLGLAGVDSYEQYF. The CDR3 nucleotides are TGTGCCAGCAGCTTAGGGCTAGCGGGGGTAGATTCCTACGAGCAGTACTTC. The chain joins TRBV7-2 to TRBJ2-7; 10 bases are shared with TRBD2. CDR1 and CDR2 (germline): SGHTA, FQGNSA. V trimming: 1 base; J trimming: 1 base; junction bases outside the gene matches: 7. The CDR3 covers 17 residues.